The rows below give T cell receptor beta chains drawn from one sample of a study of shared clonotypes between healthy human individuals. Assay used: immunoSEQ multiplex PCR; TCRdb lists only in-frame clones, some missing. Seen here are millions of clones, 80% to 95% observed once, and the top ten hold about 0.39%. The sequenced material came from naive CD4+ T cells from PBMCs. The receptors here all came from a man aged 18 to 30 in good health. Some clones in this sample may be carry-over from other donors' samples. Each CDR3 is given with its conserved first and last residue. The order of the fields is V gene, CDR3 protein.

TRBV7-3	CASSPSGANTGELFF
TRBV9	CASSDTENQPQHF
TRBV6-5	CASLAGNNEQFF
TRBV5-3	CARSPGRLEAYEQFF
TRBV20-1	CSAKDRAAFF
TRBV10-3	CAISGTRTGVGQPQHF
TRBV11-1	CASSFDTTRAFF
TRBV19	CASSPRTSGRTTDTQYF
TRBV7-2	CASSFTRGNTEAFF
TRBV2	CASSIEGGGSSYNEQFF
TRBV29-1	CSVGGGSGAYNEQFF
TRBV29-1	CSVARGQETQYF
TRBV19	CASSIDAAASGELFF
TRBV7-7	CASGRSPGPYNEQFF
TRBV11-1	CASSLREGGGRDTQYF
TRBV9	CASSVGLAVSYNEQFF
TRBV2	CASSPGQYNQPQHF
TRBV2	CASSVEGNNYGYTF
TRBV5-1	CASSGASGNTIYF
TRBV18	CASSPGSVNRNTIYF
TRBV7-9	CASSSSGGTEAFF
TRBV30	CAWAPGINYGYTF
TRBV10-3	CAISEPTVGETQYF